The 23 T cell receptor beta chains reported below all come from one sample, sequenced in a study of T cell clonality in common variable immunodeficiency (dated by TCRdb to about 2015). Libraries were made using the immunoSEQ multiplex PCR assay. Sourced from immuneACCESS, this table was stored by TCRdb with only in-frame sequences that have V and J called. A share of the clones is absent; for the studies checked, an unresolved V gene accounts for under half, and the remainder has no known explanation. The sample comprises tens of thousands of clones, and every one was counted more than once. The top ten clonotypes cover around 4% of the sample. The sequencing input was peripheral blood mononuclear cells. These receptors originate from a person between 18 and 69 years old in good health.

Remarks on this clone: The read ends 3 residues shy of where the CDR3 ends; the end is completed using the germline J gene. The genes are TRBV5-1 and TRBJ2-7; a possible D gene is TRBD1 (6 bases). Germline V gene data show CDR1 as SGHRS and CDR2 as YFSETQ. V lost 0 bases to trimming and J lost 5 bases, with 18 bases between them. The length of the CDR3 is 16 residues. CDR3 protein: CASSLGNTGHLDEQYF. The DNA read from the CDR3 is TGCGCCAGCAGCTTGGGTAACACGGGACACCTTGACGAG.

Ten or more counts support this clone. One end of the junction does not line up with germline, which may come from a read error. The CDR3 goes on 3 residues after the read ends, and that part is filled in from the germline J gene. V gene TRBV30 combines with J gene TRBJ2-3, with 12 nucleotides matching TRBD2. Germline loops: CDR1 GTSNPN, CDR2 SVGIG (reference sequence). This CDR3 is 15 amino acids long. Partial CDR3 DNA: TGTGCCTGGAATCGAGGACTAGCGGGAACAGAGACG. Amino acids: CAWNRGLAGTET. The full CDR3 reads CAWNRGLAGTETQYF.

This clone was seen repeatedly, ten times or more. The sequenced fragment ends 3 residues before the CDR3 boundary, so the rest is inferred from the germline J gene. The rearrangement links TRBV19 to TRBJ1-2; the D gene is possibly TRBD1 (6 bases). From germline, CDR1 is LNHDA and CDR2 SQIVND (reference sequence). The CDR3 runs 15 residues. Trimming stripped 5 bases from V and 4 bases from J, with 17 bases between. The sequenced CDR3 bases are TGTGCCAGTAGTTCACAGGGTTTGGCCTCCTATGGC. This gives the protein CASSSQGLASYG. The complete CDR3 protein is CASSSQGLASYGYTF.

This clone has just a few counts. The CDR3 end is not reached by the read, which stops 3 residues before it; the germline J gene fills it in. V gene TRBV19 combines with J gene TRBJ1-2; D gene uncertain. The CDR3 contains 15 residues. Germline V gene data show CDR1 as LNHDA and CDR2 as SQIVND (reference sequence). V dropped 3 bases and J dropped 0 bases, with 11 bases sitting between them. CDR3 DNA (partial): TGTGCCAGTAGTATTTGGCAGTCTTCTAACTATGGC. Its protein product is CASSIWQSSNYG. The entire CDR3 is CASSIWQSSNYGYTF.

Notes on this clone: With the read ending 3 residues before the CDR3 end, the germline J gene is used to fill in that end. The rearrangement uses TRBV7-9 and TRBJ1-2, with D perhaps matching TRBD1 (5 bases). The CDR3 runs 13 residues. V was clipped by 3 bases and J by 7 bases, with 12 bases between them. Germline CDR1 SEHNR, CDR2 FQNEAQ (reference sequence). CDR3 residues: CASSLGGSGGYTF. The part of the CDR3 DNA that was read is TGTGCCAGCAGCTTGGGGGGATCGGGTGGC.

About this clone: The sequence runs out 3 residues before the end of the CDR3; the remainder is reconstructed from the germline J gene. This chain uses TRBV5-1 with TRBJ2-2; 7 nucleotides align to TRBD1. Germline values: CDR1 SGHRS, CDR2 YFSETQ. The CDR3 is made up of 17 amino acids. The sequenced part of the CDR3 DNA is TGCGCCAGCAGCTTGGCAGGACAGGCGTTGGGTGGCGAAAAG. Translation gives CASSLAGQALGGEK. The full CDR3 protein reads CASSLAGQALGGEKLFF.

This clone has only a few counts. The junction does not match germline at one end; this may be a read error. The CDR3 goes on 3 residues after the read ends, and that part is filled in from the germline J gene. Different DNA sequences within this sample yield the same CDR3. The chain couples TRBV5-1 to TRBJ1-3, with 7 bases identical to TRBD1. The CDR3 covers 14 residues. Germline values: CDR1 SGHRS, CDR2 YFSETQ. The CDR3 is CASSIDRVGNTIYF. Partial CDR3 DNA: TGCGCCAGCAGCATCGACAGGGTTGGAAACACA. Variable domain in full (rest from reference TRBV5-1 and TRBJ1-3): KAGVTQTPRYLIKTRGQQVTLSCSPISGHRSVSWYQQTPGQGLQFLFEYFSETQRNKGNFPGRFSGRQFSNSRSEMNVSTLELGDSALYLCASSIDRVGNTIYFGEGSWLTVV.

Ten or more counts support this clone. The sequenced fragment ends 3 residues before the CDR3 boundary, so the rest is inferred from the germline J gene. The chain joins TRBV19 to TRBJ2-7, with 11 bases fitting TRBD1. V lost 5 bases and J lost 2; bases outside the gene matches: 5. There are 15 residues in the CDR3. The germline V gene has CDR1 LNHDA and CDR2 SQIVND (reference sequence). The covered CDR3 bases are TGTGCCAGTAGTCCAGGGACAGGGGGAACCTACGAG. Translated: CASSPGTGGTYE. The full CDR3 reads CASSPGTGGTYEQYF. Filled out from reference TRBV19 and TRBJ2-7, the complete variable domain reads DGGITQSPKYLFRKEGQNVTLSCEQNLNHDAMYWYRQDPGQGLRLIYYSQIVNDFQKGDIAEGYSVSREKKESFPLTVTSAQKNPTAFYLCASSPGTGGTYEQYFGPGTRLTVT.

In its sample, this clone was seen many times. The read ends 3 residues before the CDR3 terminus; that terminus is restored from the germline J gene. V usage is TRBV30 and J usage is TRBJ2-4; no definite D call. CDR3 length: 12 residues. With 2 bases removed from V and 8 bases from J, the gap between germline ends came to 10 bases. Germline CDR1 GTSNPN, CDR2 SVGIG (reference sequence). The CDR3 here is CAWSLQIDIQYF. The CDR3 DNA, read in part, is TGTGCCTGGAGTCTACAGATAGACATT.

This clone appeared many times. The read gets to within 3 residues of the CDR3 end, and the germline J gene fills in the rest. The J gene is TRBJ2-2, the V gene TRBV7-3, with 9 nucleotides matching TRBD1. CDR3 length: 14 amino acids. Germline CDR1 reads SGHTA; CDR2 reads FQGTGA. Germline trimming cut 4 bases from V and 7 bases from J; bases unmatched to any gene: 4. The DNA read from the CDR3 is TGTGCCAGCAGCTCGGGACAGGGAAACGGGGAG. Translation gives CASSSGQGNGE. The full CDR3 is CASSSGQGNGELFF.

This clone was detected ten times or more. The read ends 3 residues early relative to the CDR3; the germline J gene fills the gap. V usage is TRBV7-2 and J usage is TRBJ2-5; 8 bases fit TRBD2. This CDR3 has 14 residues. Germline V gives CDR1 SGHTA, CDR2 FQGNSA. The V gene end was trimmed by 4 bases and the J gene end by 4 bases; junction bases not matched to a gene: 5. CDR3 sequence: CASSSGLARETQYF. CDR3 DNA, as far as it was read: TGTGCCAGCAGCTCAGGACTAGCTCGAGAGACC.

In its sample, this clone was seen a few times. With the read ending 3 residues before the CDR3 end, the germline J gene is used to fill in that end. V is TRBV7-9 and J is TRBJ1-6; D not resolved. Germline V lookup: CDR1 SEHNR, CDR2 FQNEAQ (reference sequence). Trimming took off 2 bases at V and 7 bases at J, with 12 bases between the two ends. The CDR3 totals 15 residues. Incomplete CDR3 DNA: TGTGCCAGCAGCTTATCCTCACAGCCAAATTCACCC. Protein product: CASSLSSQPNSP. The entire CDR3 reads CASSLSSQPNSPLHF.

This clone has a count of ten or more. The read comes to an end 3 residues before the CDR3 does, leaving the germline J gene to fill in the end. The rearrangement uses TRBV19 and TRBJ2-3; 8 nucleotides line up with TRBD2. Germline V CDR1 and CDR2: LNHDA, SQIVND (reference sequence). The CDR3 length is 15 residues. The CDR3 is CASSSGWSGRITQYF. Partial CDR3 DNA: TGTGCCAGTAGTAGCGGTTGGAGCGGGAGAATAACG.

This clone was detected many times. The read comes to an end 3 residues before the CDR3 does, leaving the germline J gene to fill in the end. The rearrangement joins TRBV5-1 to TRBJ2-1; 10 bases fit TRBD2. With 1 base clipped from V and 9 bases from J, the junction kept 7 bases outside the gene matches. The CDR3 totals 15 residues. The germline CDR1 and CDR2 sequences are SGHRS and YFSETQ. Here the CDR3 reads CASSLSASGSGEQFF. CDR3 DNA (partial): TGCGCCAGCAGCTTGTCGGCTAGCGGGAGCGGTGAG.

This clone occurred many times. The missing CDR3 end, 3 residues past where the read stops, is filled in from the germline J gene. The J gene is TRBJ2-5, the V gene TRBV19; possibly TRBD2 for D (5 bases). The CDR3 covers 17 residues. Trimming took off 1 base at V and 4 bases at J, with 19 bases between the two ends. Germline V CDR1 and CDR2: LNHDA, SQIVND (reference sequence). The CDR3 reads CASSIGAYPGLGETQYF. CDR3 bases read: TGTGCCAGTAGTATAGGGGCGTATCCGGGGTTGGGAGAGACC.

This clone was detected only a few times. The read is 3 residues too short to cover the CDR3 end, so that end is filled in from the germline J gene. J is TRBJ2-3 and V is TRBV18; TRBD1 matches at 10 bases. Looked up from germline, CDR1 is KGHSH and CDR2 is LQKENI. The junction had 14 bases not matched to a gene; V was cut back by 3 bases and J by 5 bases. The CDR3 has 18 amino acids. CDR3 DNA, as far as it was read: TGTGCCAGCTCACCCACAATTAGGGGGACAGGGGTTGAAGATACG. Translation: CASSPTIRGTGVEDT. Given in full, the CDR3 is CASSPTIRGTGVEDTQYF.

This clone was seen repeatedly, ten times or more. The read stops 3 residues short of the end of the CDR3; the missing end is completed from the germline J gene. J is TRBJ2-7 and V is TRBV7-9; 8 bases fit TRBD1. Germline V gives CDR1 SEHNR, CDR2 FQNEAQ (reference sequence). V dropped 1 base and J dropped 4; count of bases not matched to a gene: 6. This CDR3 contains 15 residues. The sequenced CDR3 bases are TGTGCCAGCAGCTTAGGACCGCGGACAGGGTACGAG. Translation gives CASSLGPRTGYE. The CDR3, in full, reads CASSLGPRTGYEQYF.

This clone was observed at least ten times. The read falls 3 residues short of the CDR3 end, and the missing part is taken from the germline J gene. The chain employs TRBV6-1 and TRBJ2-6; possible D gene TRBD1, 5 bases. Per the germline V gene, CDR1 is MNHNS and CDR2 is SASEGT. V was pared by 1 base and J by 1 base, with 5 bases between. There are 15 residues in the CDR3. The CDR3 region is CASSEEGSGANVLTF. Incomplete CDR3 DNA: TGTGCCAGCAGTGAAGAGGGGTCTGGGGCCAACGTC.

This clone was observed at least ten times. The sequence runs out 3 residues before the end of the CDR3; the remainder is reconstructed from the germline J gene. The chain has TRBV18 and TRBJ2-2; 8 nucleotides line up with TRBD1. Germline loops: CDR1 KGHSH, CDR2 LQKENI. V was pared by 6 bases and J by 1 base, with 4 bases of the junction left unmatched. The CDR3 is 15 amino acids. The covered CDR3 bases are TGTGCCAGCTCCCTAGGGACAGGGAACACCGGGGAG. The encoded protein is CASSLGTGNTGE. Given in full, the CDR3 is CASSLGTGNTGELFF.

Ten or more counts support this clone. CDR3 residues: CASRRDRGTYEQYF. Partial CDR3 DNA: TGTGCCAGCAGAAGGGACAGGGGCACTTACGAG. The chain has TRBV2 and TRBJ2-7, with 10 bases lining up with TRBD1. The missing CDR3 end, 3 residues past where the read stops, is filled in from the germline J gene. The CDR3 extends over 14 amino acids. Trimming at V came to 6 bases and at J to 4 bases, leaving 6 bases not matched to a gene. In germline, CDR1 is SNHLY, CDR2 FYNNEI.

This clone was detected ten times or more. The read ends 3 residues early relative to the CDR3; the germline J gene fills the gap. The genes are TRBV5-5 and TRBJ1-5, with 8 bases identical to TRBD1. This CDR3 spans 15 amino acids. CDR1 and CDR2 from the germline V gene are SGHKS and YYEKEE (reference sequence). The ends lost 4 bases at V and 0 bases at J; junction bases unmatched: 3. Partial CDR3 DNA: TGTGCCAGCAGCCCGGGACAGGCTAGCAATCAGCCC. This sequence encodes CASSPGQASNQP. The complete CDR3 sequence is CASSPGQASNQPQHF.

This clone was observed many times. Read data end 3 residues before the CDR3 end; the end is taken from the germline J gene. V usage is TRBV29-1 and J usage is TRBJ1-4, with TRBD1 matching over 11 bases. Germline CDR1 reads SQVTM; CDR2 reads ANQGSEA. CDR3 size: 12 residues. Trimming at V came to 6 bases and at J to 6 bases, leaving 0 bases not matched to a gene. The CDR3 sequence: CSVDRGHEKLFF. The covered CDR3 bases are TGCAGCGTGGACAGGGGGCATGAAAAA.

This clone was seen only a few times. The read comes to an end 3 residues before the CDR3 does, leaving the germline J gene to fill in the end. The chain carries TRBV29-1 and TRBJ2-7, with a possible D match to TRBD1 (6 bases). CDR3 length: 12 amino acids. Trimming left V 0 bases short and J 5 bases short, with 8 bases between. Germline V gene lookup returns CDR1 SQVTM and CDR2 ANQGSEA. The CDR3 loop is CSVEDQGNEQYF. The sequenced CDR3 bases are TGCAGCGTTGAAGATCAGGGGAACGAG.